This record covers a single TCR beta chain. The sample comes from a study of blood T cell repertoires in COVID-19. For the study at large: Whether acute or convalescent, the COVID-19 samples came from the United States, Italy and Spain. T cells, B-cell-depleted T cells, or PBMCs provided the cDNA or gDNA that served as material.

CDR1 is SEHNR, CDR2 FQNEAQ, per germline (reference sequence). The V gene lost 5 bases and the J gene lost 13 bases, with 4 bases spanning the gap. This CDR3 has 8 residues. The authors' processing: Reference gene primers were amplified, and this amplification served to estimate nucleated cell counts. Using immunoSEQ multiplex PCR, the repertoire was profiled, and TCRdb retains in-frame clones only, with some absent. That table furnishes V, J and clone size, whereas the DNA furnished D and trimming. The sample has around 200,000 clones, roughly 89% seen once. Sequencing was carried out using peripheral blood. V usage is TRBV7-9 and J usage is TRBJ2-3, with no clear D. This clonotype originated in a woman younger than 35 who had recovered from COVID-19. This CDR3 is CASSPEYF. For the CDR3, the DNA is TGTGCCAGCAGCCCTGAGTATTTT.